These 11 T cell receptor beta chains came from one sample sequenced in a study of technical replicates of blood from a few donors (dated by TCRdb to about 2017). Libraries were prepared through the immunoSEQ multiplex PCR assay. TCRdb mirrors the immuneACCESS table, restricted to in-frame sequences. Some clones are absent from its copies; in checked studies, under half trace to an unresolved V gene, and the reason for the others is unknown. The sample table records approximately 75,000 clones; around 95% of these occur just once. Jointly, the top ten make up roughly 0.4% of the sample. Sequencing was performed on T cells isolated from PBMCs. These receptors came from a human donor in good health.

This clone appeared a few times. The V and J genes are TRBV5-1 and TRBJ2-2; 9 bases match TRBD2. CDR3 length: 15 residues. V was clipped by 4 bases and J by 7 bases; unmatched bases: 8. CDR1 and CDR2 (germline): SGHRS, YFSETQ. The CDR3 nucleotides read TGCGCCAGCAGCCGGGAGGGACTAGCAAACGGGGAGCTGTTTTTT. It yields the protein CASSREGLANGELFF.

The genes are TRBV5-1 and TRBJ2-1, with D maybe TRBD2 (7 bases). The CDR3 contains 18 residues. Trimming pared 3 bases from V and 1 base from J, leaving 20 bases between. Germline V gene sequence: CDR1 SGHRS, CDR2 YFSETQ. CDR3 DNA: TGCGCCAGCAGCTCGGGCGGGCCCGGGGGGCCTTCCTACAATGAGCAGTTCTTC. Its translation is CASSSGGPGGPSYNEQFF.

This chain uses TRBV15 with TRBJ1-2, with D unresolved. V lost 5 bases and J 6 bases, leaving 13 bases between the germline ends. This CDR3 is 13 amino acids long. Germline assignment: CDR1 LNHNV and CDR2 YYDKDF (reference sequence). The CDR3 loop is CATSPLYVNGYTF. CDR3 nucleotides: TGTGCCACCAGCCCCCTTTATGTTAATGGCTACACCTTC.

The gene calls are TRBV6-5 and TRBJ2-7; D perhaps matches TRBD2 (5 bases). The CDR3 extends over 13 amino acids. Germline CDR1 is MNHEY and CDR2 is SVGAGI. V was trimmed by 2 bases and J by 2 bases, leaving 7 bases between them. The CDR3 DNA sequence: TGTGCCAGCAGTTACAGCGGAACCTACGAGCAGTACTTC. Translating it yields CASSYSGTYEQYF.

The V call is TRBV27, the J call TRBJ2-7; 11 nucleotides agree with TRBD1. CDR3 length: 14 residues. Germline V gene sequence: CDR1 MNHEY, CDR2 SMNVEV (reference sequence). V gave up 2 bases and J gave up 5 bases; unmatched junction bases: 2. The CDR3 spells CASSLGTGGNEQYF. CDR3 in DNA: TGTGCCAGCAGTTTAGGGACAGGGGGGAACGAGCAGTACTTC.

The chain carries TRBV10-1 and TRBJ2-4; D unresolved. Per the germline V gene, CDR1 is WNHNN and CDR2 is SYGVQD (reference sequence). Trimming cost V 0 bases and J 4 bases, with 7 bases left between them. The CDR3 runs 14 residues. The CDR3, as DNA: TGCGCCAGCAGTGAGTCGAACAGTAAAAACATTCAGTACTTC. It encodes CASSESNSKNIQYF.

This sequence joins TRBV7-8 and TRBJ1-2, with D unclear. Germline CDR1 reads SGHVS; CDR2 reads FQNEAQ. The CDR3 has 11 amino acids. V was pared by 6 bases and J by 8 bases, with 10 bases between. The DNA for the CDR3 is TGTGCCAGCAGAGAGGATTCCGGCTACACCTTC. Protein: CASREDSGYTF.

This chain connects TRBV30 to TRBJ1-3; D is ambiguous. The CDR3 has 14 amino acids. Trimming removed 2 bases at V and 0 bases at J, with 8 bases between. Per germline, CDR1 GTSNPN and CDR2 SVGIG (reference sequence). CDR3 DNA sequence: TGTGCCTGGAGTCCGGCGGACTCTGGAAACACCATATATTTT. Translation gives CAWSPADSGNTIYF.

The gene calls are TRBV2 and TRBJ2-5, with a weak D call TRBD1 (5 bases). CDR1 is SNHLY and CDR2 is FYNNEI in the germline V gene. CDR3 size: 15 residues. V lost 6 bases to trimming and J lost 2 bases, with 16 bases between them. The CDR3: CASSPRIPGQETQYF. The CDR3 bases are TGTGCCAGCAGCCCCCGGATACCAGGGCAAGAGACCCAGTACTTC.

The chain employs TRBV19 and TRBJ1-2; the D is unclear. Germline V lookup: CDR1 LNHDA, CDR2 SQIVND (reference sequence). The CDR3 length is 13 residues. The V end was cut by 3 bases, the J end by 4 bases, with 9 bases between. This CDR3 is CASSILQSYGYTF. The CDR3 coding sequence is TGTGCCAGTAGTATTCTCCAGTCCTATGGCTACACCTTC. The variable domain in full, with the rest retrieved from reference TRBV19 and TRBJ1-2, is DGGITQSPKYLFRKEGQNVTLSCEQNLNHDAMYWYRQDPGQGLRLIYYSQIVNDFQKGDIAEGYSVSREKKESFPLTVTSAQKNPTAFYLCASSILQSYGYTFGSGTRLTVV.

The chain carries TRBV15 and TRBJ2-1; D may be TRBD2 (7 bases). This CDR3 has 16 residues. V was cut by 5 bases and J by 7 bases, with 21 bases left in between. Germline CDR1 LNHNV, CDR2 YYDKDF (reference sequence). The CDR3 DNA is TGTGCCACCAGCCCCTACCAGGGGACTACAAGGAATGAGCAGTTCTTC. It encodes CATSPYQGTTRNEQFF.